The 11 T cell receptor beta chains given below trace back to one sample, sequenced in a study of molecular identifiers for immune sequencing clone quantification. A single record per CDR3 protein comes from TCRdb applying MiXCR to the PCR reads. The sample shows about half a million distinct CDR3 sequences, around 23% of them seen only once. Sequenced sample: naive CD8+ T cells from blood, with Jurkat cell RNA spiked in. Subset: FACS-sorted CD8+CD4-CCR7+CD45RA+ naive T cells. The receptors originated from a human donor in good health. Some libraries in this study had Jurkat cell RNA spiked in.

A few counts support this clonotype. The chain recombines TRBV6-2 or TRBV6-3 with TRBJ2-7, with TRBD2 identical over 13 bases. Germline V gene data show CDR1 as MNHEY and CDR2 as SVGEGT. V lost 4 bases, J lost 2 bases, and 17 bases stayed unmatched. The CDR3 is 20 amino acids. The CDR3 sequence is CASSLPLGTSGIRRPYEQYF. In DNA, the CDR3 is TGTGCCAGCAGTTTACCCCTCGGGACTAGCGGGATTAGGCGCCCCTACGAGCAGTACTTC.

With respect to this clonotype: The final CDR3 position lacks the conserved phenylalanine or tryptophan, pointing to a likely read error. This chain joins TRBV7-9 and TRBJ2-5; D unclear. The germline CDR1 and CDR2 sequences are SEHNR and FQNEAQ (reference sequence). The CDR3 contains 14 residues. V gave up 1 base and J gave up 2 bases, with 8 bases separating them. CDR3 DNA sequence: TGTGCCAGCAGCTTAGACAGTTATCAAGAGACCCAGTACCTC. Protein sequence: CASSLDSYQETQYL.

This clonotype showed up many times. This rearrangement joins TRBV4-1 to TRBJ1-1; 9 bases are shared with TRBD1. The CDR3 loop spans 18 amino acids. Germline V CDR1 and CDR2: MGHRA, YSYEKL. Germline trimming cut 1 base from V and 4 bases from J; bases unmatched to any gene: 13. CDR3 nucleotides: TGCGCCAGCAGCCAAGGGCCCGGGACAGGGTTAGGGGGCACTGAAGCTTTCTTT. It yields the protein CASSQGPGTGLGGTEAFF.

The table lists this clonotype with many counts. The chain has TRBV21-1 and TRBJ1-1. TRBV21-1 is an annotated pseudogene. The CDR3 spans 16 residues. The CDR3 loop reads CASSKVEKELNTEAFF. In DNA, the CDR3 is TGTGCCAGCAGCAAAGTGGAAAAGGAGCTGAACACTGAAGCTTTCTTT.

The table lists this clonotype with a few counts. The V call is TRBV9, the J call TRBJ2-3, with a weak D call TRBD2 (5 bases). V gave up 0 bases and J gave up 3 bases, with 8 bases separating them. The CDR3 contains 14 residues. The V gene's germline CDR1 is SGDLS and CDR2 YYNGEE. CDR3 protein: CASSVVRETDTQYF. CDR3 in DNA: TGTGCCAGCAGCGTAGTGAGGGAAACAGATACGCAGTATTTT.

Concerning this clonotype itself: One base away lies a much larger clone, so this may be a sequencing read error. V is TRBV2 and J is TRBJ2-2; D uncertain. V lost 7 bases and J lost 7, with 10 bases in between. The CDR3 consists of 12 residues. Germline V gene data show CDR1 as SNHLY and CDR2 as FYNNEI. CDR3: CASMAVVGELFF. Written as DNA, the CDR3 is TGTGCCAGCATGGCGGTGGTCGGGGAGCTGTTTTTT.

This clonotype was counted a few times. The rearrangement links TRBV27 to TRBJ1-6; TRBD1 is a possible D gene (5 bases). The germline gives CDR1 MNHEY, CDR2 SMNVEV (reference sequence). This CDR3 region has 15 residues. V gave up 2 bases and J gave up 9 bases, with 14 bases separating them. The CDR3 loop is CASSLLGPPSSPLHF. The CDR3 region has the DNA TGTGCCAGCAGTTTACTGGGACCTCCTAGTTCACCCCTCCACTTT.

This clonotype was detected many times. The rearrangement links TRBV4-1 to TRBJ2-3; unclear D gene. The CDR3 length is 12 residues. In germline, CDR1 is MGHRA, CDR2 YSYEKL. V was trimmed by 1 base and J by 6 bases, leaving 5 bases between them. CDR3 region: CASSQVADTQYF. The CDR3 DNA sequence: TGCGCCAGCAGCCAAGTAGCTGATACGCAGTATTTT.

This clonotype was observed a handful of times. The chain has TRBV19 and TRBJ1-1; D not resolved. This CDR3 is 14 amino acids long. Germline V gene data show CDR1 as LNHDA and CDR2 as SQIVND (reference sequence). The V end was cut by 5 bases, the J end by 3 bases, with 13 bases between. The CDR3 region is CASSPPNGYTEAFF. CDR3 DNA sequence: TGTGCCAGTAGTCCACCAAACGGGTACACTGAAGCTTTCTTT.

This clonotype was detected ten times or more. The chain joins TRBV20-1 to TRBJ2-3; D remains unclear. Deletions cut 3 bases from V and 6 bases from J, with 4 bases between. Germline V lookup: CDR1 DFQATT, CDR2 SNEGSKA (reference sequence). The CDR3 has 10 amino acids. CDR3 amino acids: CSASLDTQYF. CDR3 coding DNA: TGCAGTGCTAGTCTGGATACGCAGTATTTT.

A note on this clonotype: Given a much more abundant clone one base away, this may be a read error. The chain recombines TRBV4-1 with TRBJ1-5; D uncertain. V lost 1 base, J lost 7 bases, and 14 bases lay in between. Germline V gene lookup returns CDR1 MGHRA and CDR2 YSYEKL. The CDR3 has 15 residues. As DNA, the CDR3 is TGCGCCAGCAGCCAAGGTAGTGCAGCGGGACAGCCCCAGCATTTT. Amino acids: CASSQGSAAGQPQHF.